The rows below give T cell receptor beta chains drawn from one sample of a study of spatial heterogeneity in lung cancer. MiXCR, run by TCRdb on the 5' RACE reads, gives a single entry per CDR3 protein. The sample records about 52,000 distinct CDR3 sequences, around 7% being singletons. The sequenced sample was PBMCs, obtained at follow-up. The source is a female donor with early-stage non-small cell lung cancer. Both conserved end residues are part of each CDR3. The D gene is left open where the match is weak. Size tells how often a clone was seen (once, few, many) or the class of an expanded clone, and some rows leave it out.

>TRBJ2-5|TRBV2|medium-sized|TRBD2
TGTGCCAGCAGTGAAGACGGGACTAGCGGCCCCCAAGAGACCCAGTACTTC
CASSEDGTSGPQETQYF
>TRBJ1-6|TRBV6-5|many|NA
TGTGCCAGCAGTTATAACCCCGGGAGCTCACCCCTCCACTTT
CASSYNPGSSPLHF
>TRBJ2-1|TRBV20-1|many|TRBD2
TGCAGTGCTCAGGGGACTAGCGGATTGATCTCCTACAATGAGCAGTTCTTC
CSAQGTSGLISYNEQFF
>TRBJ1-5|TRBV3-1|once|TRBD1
TGTGCCAGCAGCCAAGATACGGGACAGGCCAATCAGCCCCAGCATTTT
CASSQDTGQANQPQHF
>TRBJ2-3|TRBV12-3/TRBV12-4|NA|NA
TGTGCCAGCAGACGTATAAGCACAGATACGCAGTATTTT
CASRRISTDTQYF
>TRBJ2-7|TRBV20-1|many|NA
TGCAGTGCTAGGCGGTCGACTAACGAGCAGTACTTC
CSARRSTNEQYF
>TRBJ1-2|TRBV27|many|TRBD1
TGTGCCAGCAGCGCGGACAGGCTAAACTATGGCTACACCTTC
CASSADRLNYGYTF
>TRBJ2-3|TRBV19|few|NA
TGTGCCAGTAGTTCGGGCCTTCGGCTCACAGATACGCAGTATTTT
CASSSGLRLTDTQYF
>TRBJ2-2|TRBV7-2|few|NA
TGTGCCAGCAGCCCCCAAGCTGGCACCGGGGAGCTGTTTTTT
CASSPQAGTGELFF
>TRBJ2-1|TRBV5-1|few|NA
TGCGCCAGCAGCTTGGACCCGGCCGGGAGCAATGAGCAGTTCTTC
CASSLDPAGSNEQFF
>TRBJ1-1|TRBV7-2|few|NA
TGTGCCAGCAGCTTGAGGTTCACAGGGGAAGCTTTCTTT
CASSLRFTGEAFF
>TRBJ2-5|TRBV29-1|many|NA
TGCAGCGCCCCGGGGCCCCTTAGACAGACCCAGTACTTC
CSAPGPLRQTQYF
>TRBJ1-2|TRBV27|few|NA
TGTGCCAGCAGTTTTCTGGCAGGGGCTGGCTACACCTTC
CASSFLAGAGYTF
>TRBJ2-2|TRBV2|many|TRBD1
TGTGCCAGTACGGGGACAGGCCCCACCGGGGAGCTGTTTTTT
CASTGTGPTGELFF
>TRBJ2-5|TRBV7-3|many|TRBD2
TGTGCCAGCAGCCCGCAGGGACTAGCCGGTGAGACCCAGTACTTC
CASSPQGLAGETQYF
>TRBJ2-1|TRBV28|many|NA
TGTGCCAGCAGTTCCTCCGGCGGTGGCTACAATGAGCAGTTCTTC
CASSSSGGGYNEQFF